The 18 T cell receptor beta chains reported below all come from one sample, sequenced in a study of cytomegalovirus exposure and HLA in healthy donors. PCR was performed using 60 Vbeta and 13 Jbeta primers. Profiling relied on immunoSEQ multiplex PCR, and the TCRdb table lists in-frame clones only, not all of them. Its table records about 210,000 clones. Source material: PBMCs. The receptors stem from a woman under 40 in good health and CMV-seropositive.

The genes are TRBV5-6 and TRBJ2-3; 11 nucleotides align to TRBD1. This CDR3 comprises 16 residues. V was clipped by 3 bases and J by 3 bases; unmatched bases: 6. The germline gives CDR1 SGHDT, CDR2 YYEEEE. The CDR3 nucleotides are TGTGCCAGCAGCTGGTGGACAGGGGGCGCGACAGATACGCAGTATTTT. This sequence encodes CASSWWTGGATDTQYF.

This chain uses TRBV5-1 with TRBJ1-1; D is unresolved. The germline CDR1 and CDR2 sequences are SGHRS and YFSETQ. Deletions cut 1 base from V and 0 bases from J, with 10 bases between. This CDR3 is 15 amino acids long. CDR3 sequence reads: CASSLNPSMNTEAFF. The CDR3 nucleotides read TGCGCCAGCAGCTTGAATCCATCTATGAACACTGAAGCTTTCTTT.

The chain links TRBV11-2 to TRBJ1-1, with 9 nucleotides matching TRBD1. CDR3 size: 14 residues. In germline, CDR1 is SGHAT, CDR2 FQNNGV. Losses at the gene ends were 5 bases for V and 5 bases for J; bases not matched to a gene: 6. CDR3 sequence reads: CASSAGDRATEAFF. CDR3 DNA: TGTGCCAGCAGCGCGGGGGACAGGGCGACTGAAGCTTTCTTT.

CDR3: CASSSDRGPLMNTEAFF. The CDR3 region has the DNA TGTGCCAGCAGCTCCGACAGGGGGCCCCTTATGAACACTGAAGCTTTCTTT. The chain carries TRBV11-2 and TRBJ1-1; 10 nucleotides agree with TRBD1. J lost 0 bases, V lost 4 bases, and 8 bases had no gene match. This CDR3 has 17 amino acids. Germline V lookup: CDR1 SGHAT, CDR2 FQNNGV.

The chain couples TRBV28 to TRBJ2-3, with 11 bases matching TRBD2. This CDR3 has 16 amino acids. The J segment lost 5 bases and the V segment lost 2 bases, leaving 6 bases of the junction unmatched. Germline assignment: CDR1 MDHEN and CDR2 SYDVKM. This chain's CDR3 is CASSLPGTSGGDTQYF. The CDR3 nucleotides read TGTGCCAGCAGTTTACCCGGGACTAGCGGTGGAGATACGCAGTATTTT.

V and J are TRBV5-1 and TRBJ2-5; D unclear. V shed 0 bases and J shed 0 bases, with 9 bases lying between them. This CDR3 comprises 15 residues. Per the germline V gene, CDR1 is SGHRS and CDR2 is YFSETQ. The CDR3 loop is CASSLGHPYQETQYF. CDR3 sequence (DNA): TGCGCCAGCAGCTTGGGGCACCCGTACCAAGAGACCCAGTACTTC. Full variable domain (rest looked up from reference TRBV5-1 and TRBJ2-5): KAGVTQTPRYLIKTRGQQVTLSCSPISGHRSVSWYQQTPGQGLQFLFEYFSETQRNKGNFPGRFSGRQFSNSRSEMNVSTLELGDSALYLCASSLGHPYQETQYFGPGTRLLVL.

J is TRBJ2-7 and V is TRBV5-1; possibly TRBD1 for D (6 bases). The CDR3 runs 17 residues. The germline V gene encodes CDR1 SGHRS and CDR2 YFSETQ. V lost 4 bases and J lost 3, with 23 bases in between. CDR3 loop: CASSMPDSRGQYYEQYF. The CDR3 DNA sequence: TGCGCCAGCAGCATGCCGGACAGTCGAGGACAATACTACGAGCAGTACTTC.

The chain couples TRBV5-1 to TRBJ2-5, with TRBD2 matching 15 bases. In germline, CDR1 is SGHRS, CDR2 YFSETQ. The CDR3 consists of 16 residues. The J segment lost 4 bases and the V segment lost 2 bases, leaving 3 bases of the junction unmatched. The CDR3 region is CASSLQGLAGGETQYF. The CDR3 DNA reads TGCGCCAGCAGCTTACAGGGACTAGCGGGAGGAGAGACCCAGTACTTC.

The chain employs TRBV5-1 and TRBJ2-7, with 7 bases identical to TRBD1. This CDR3 is built from 15 residues. Germline lookup yields CDR1 SGHRS and CDR2 YFSETQ. V shed 3 bases and J 0 bases; nucleotides not matched to a gene: 6. CDR3 sequence: CASSSLGDSSYEQYF. Written as DNA, the CDR3 is TGCGCCAGCAGCTCGCTAGGGGACAGCTCCTACGAGCAGTACTTC.

The rearrangement links TRBV2 to TRBJ1-5; TRBD1 is a possible D gene (5 bases). Trimming took off 7 bases at V and 2 bases at J, with 12 bases between the two ends. Germline lookup yields CDR1 SNHLY and CDR2 FYNNEI. The CDR3 spans 14 residues. In DNA form, the CDR3 reads TGTGCCAGCAAATGGGGGGTTGGCAATCAGCCCCAGCATTTT. Its translation: CASKWGVGNQPQHF. The variable domain in full, with the rest retrieved from reference TRBV2 and TRBJ1-5, is EPEVTQTPSHQVTQMGQEVILRCVPISNHLYFYWYRQILGQKVEFLVSFYNNEISEKSEIFDDQFSVERPDGSNFTLKIRSTKLEDSAMYFCASKWGVGNQPQHFGDGTRLSIL.

This chain connects TRBV28 to TRBJ1-1, with D maybe TRBD1 (5 bases). The CDR3 totals 15 residues. Germline V CDR1 and CDR2: MDHEN, SYDVKM. The V gene lost 4 bases and the J gene lost 1 base, with 13 bases spanning the gap. In nucleotides, the CDR3 is TGTGCCAGCAGTTGGGGGGGAGGCTGGAACACTGAAGCTTTCTTT. This gives the protein CASSWGGGWNTEAFF.

The V gene is TRBV13, the J gene TRBJ2-7, with TRBD2 identical over 9 bases. The germline gives CDR1 PRHDT, CDR2 FYEKMQ (reference sequence). The CDR3 totals 17 residues. With 5 bases clipped from V and 7 bases from J, the junction kept 18 bases outside the gene matches. This chain's CDR3 is CASSPPLGLAGRGEQYF. CDR3 sequence (DNA): TGTGCCAGCAGCCCTCCCCTAGGGCTAGCGGGGCGCGGGGAGCAGTACTTC.

The V call is TRBV27, the J call TRBJ1-1, with 10 bases fitting TRBD1. Germline CDR1 MNHEY, CDR2 SMNVEV (reference sequence). Unmatched junction bases numbered 10, after V lost 6 bases and J lost 6 bases. This CDR3 region has 15 residues. The CDR3 region is CASRGQGRNYPEAFF. The CDR3 DNA reads as TGTGCCAGCAGGGGACAGGGGAGAAATTACCCTGAAGCTTTCTTT.

The rearrangement uses TRBV21-1 and TRBJ2-7; the table gives TRBD1 as D, unverified against the DNA. TRBV21-1 is described as a pseudogene. The CDR3 contains 20 residues. The CDR3 nucleotides are TGTGCCAGCACCAAAAAGCCCTCCGGGACAGGGGGAAGAGTCGGATACGAGCAGTACTTC. It translates to CASTKKPSGTGGRVGYEQYF.

The chain is built from TRBV14 and TRBJ2-1; the D gene is possibly TRBD2 (6 bases). CDR3 size: 18 residues. V was pared by 0 bases and J by 0 bases, with 15 bases between. The germline gives CDR1 SGHDN, CDR2 FVKESK. For the CDR3, the DNA is TGTGCCAGCAGCCAAGATAGCCAATGGGACTTCTCCTACAATGAGCAGTTCTTC. Translated, it gives CASSQDSQWDFSYNEQFF.

This rearrangement joins TRBV7-2 to TRBJ2-7, with 7 bases matching TRBD2. CDR3 length: 14 amino acids. CDR1 is SGHTA and CDR2 is FQGNSA in the germline V gene. V shed 4 bases and J 3 bases; nucleotides not matched to a gene: 6. CDR3 in DNA: TGTGCCAGCAGCTATGGTAGCGGGCACTACGAGCAGTACTTC. It encodes CASSYGSGHYEQYF. Together with reference TRBV7-2 and TRBJ2-7, the CDR3 gives the full variable domain: GAGVSQSPSNKVTEKGKDVELRCDPISGHTALYWYRQSLGQGLEFLIYFQGNSAPDKSGLPSDRFSAERTGGSVSTLTIQRTQQEDSAVYLCASSYGSGHYEQYFGPGTRLTVT.

The chain carries TRBV5-1 and TRBJ2-1; 10 nucleotides match TRBD1. Germline V lookup: CDR1 SGHRS, CDR2 YFSETQ. With V trimmed by 10 bases and J by 5 bases, 6 bases remained unmatched. This CDR3 has 13 residues. The CDR3 sequence is CAGGTGDNNEQFF. In DNA form, the CDR3 reads TGCGCCGGGGGGACAGGGGACAACAATGAGCAGTTCTTC.

The V and J genes are TRBV6-5 and TRBJ1-2; tentatively, D is TRBD1 (6 bases). Germline V gene sequence: CDR1 MNHEY, CDR2 SVGAGI. Deletions cut 7 bases from V and 4 bases from J, with 16 bases between. The CDR3 covers 14 residues. Here the CDR3 DNA reads TGTGCCAGCAACCCGTCCGGGACAAGCTATGGCTACACCTTC. Its translation is CASNPSGTSYGYTF.